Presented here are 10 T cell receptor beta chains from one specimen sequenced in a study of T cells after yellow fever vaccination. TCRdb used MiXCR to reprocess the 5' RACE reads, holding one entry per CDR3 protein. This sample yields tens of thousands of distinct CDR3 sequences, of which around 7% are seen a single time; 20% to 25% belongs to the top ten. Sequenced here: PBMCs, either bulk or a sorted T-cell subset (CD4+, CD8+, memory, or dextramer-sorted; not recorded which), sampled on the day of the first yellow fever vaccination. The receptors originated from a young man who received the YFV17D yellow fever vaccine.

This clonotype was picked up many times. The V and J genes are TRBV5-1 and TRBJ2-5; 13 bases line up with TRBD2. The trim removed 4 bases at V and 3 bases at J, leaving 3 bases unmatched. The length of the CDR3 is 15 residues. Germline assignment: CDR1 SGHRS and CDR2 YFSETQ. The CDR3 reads CASSPGTSGEETQYF. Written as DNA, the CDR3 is TGCGCCAGCAGCCCGGGGACTAGCGGGGAAGAGACCCAGTACTTC.

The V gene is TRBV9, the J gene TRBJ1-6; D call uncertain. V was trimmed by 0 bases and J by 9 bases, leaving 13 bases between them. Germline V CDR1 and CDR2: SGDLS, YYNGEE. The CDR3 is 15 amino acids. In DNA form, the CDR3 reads TGTGCCAGCAGCGTAGGAGGATCCGGAACTTCACCCCTCCACTTT. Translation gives CASSVGGSGTSPLHF.

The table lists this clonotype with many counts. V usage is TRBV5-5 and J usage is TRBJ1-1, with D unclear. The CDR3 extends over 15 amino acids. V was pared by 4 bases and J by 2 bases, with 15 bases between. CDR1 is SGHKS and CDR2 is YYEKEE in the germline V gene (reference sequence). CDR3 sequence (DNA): TGTGCCAGCAGCCTGGGCTGGGTCCAAAACACTGAAGCTTTCTTT. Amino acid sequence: CASSLGWVQNTEAFF.

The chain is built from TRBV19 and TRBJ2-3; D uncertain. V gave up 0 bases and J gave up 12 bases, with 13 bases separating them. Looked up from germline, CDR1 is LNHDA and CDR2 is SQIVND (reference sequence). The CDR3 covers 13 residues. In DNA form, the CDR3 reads TGTGCCAGTAGTATAGATCGCCGTCTTACCCAGTATTTT. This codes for CASSIDRRLTQYF.

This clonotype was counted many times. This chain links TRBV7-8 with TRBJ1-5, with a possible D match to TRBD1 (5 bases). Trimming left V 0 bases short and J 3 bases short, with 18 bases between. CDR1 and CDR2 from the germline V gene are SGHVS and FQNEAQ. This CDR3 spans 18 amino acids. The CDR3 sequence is CASSLAHRRGGSNQPQHF. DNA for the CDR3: TGTGCCAGCAGCTTAGCGCATAGGAGGGGAGGCTCCAATCAGCCCCAGCATTTT.

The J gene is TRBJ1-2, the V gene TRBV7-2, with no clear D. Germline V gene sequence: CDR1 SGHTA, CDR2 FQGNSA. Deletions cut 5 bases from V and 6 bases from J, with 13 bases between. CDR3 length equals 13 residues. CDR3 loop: CASSPTPQDGYTF. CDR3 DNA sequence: TGTGCCAGCAGCCCTACCCCCCAGGATGGCTACACCTTC.

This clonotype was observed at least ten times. Here the CDR3 reads CASSRGRNTEAFF. CDR3 nucleotides: TGTGCCAGCAGCAGGGGCCGAAACACTGAAGCTTTCTTT. The chain combines TRBV9 with TRBJ1-1, with D possibly matching TRBD1 (5 bases). The CDR3 runs to 13 residues. From germline, CDR1 is SGDLS and CDR2 YYNGEE. Trimming shortened V by 4 bases and J by 2 bases, and 9 bases separated the two germline ends.

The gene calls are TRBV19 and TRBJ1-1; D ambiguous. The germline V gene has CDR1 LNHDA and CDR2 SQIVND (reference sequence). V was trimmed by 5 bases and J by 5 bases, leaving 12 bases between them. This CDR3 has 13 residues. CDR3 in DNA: TGTGCCAGTAGTGCCCGGGCGGGGACTGAAGCTTTCTTT. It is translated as CASSARAGTEAFF.

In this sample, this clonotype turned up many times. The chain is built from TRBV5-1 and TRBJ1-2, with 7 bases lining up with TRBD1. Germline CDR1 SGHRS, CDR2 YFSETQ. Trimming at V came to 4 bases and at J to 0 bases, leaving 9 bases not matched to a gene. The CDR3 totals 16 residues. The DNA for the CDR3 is TGCGCCAGCAGCCCCGAGGGGGCAATAGCTAACTATGGCTACACCTTC. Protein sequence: CASSPEGAIANYGYTF.

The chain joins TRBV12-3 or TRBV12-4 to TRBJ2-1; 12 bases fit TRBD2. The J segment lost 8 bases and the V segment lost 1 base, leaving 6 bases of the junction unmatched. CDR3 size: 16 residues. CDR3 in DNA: TGTGCCAGCAGTTTAGGTCTAGCGGGGGGGCCACATGAGCAGTTCTTC. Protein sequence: CASSLGLAGGPHEQFF.